The clone carrying this T cell receptor (beta chain) was detected many times. This CDR3 contains 15 residues. V was clipped by 3 bases and J by 1 base, with 12 bases between them. Germline V lookup: CDR1 KGHSH, CDR2 LQKENI. The data derive from a study of T-cell reconstitution after alpha-beta-depleted transplantation in children. Unique molecular identifiers were used to barcode this TCRbeta library. TCRdb re-called the PCR reads through MiXCR, storing one row per CDR3 protein. The repertoire holds about 120,000 distinct CDR3 sequences, with more than 20% as singletons. Specimen: PBMCs, mostly from graft donor cells, collected 180 days after TCRalphabeta/CD19-depleted stem cell transplant. The TCR originated in a male patient between 2 and 10 years old who had a stem cell transplant for chronic granulomatous disease, so the T cells may come from the graft donor. This chain links TRBV18 with TRBJ2-5; D possibly corresponds to TRBD2 (6 bases). CDR3 bases: TGTGCCAGCTCACCTAGTCAGGGACTCCAAGAGACCCAGTACTTC. This sequence encodes CASSPSQGLQETQYF.